What follows are 19 T cell receptor beta chains derived from one specimen sequenced in a study of identifying expanded T cells in peripheral blood. Profiled with immunoSEQ multiplex PCR; TCRdb holds only in-frame clones, not every one. Of some 100,000 clones listed, about 87% are singletons. The source material was blood. These receptors all come from a person aged 18 to 69 in good health.

The CDR3 bases are TGTGCCAGCAGGAAAGCGGGAGGGCGAGAGACCCAGTACTTC. This gives the protein CASRKAGGRETQYF. The chain employs TRBV7-9 and TRBJ2-5; 10 bases agree with TRBD2. V was clipped by 6 bases and J by 4 bases; unmatched bases: 5. The CDR3 runs 14 residues. Germline V CDR1 and CDR2: SEHNR, FQNEAQ (reference sequence). Together with reference TRBV7-9 and TRBJ2-5, the CDR3 gives the full variable domain: DTGVSQNPRHKITKRGQNVTFRCDPISEHNRLYWYRQTLGQGPEFLTYFQNEAQLEKSRLLSDRFSAERPKGSFSTLEIQRTEQGDSAMYLCASRKAGGRETQYFGPGTRLLVL.

The chain uses TRBV15 and TRBJ2-6; tentatively, D is TRBD2 (5 bases). V lost 8 bases, J lost 0 bases, and 11 bases lay in between. CDR1 and CDR2 (germline): LNHNV, YYDKDF (reference sequence). The CDR3 has 15 residues. CDR3 sequence (DNA): TGTGCCACCGAGGGCTCCACCTCTGGGGCCAACGTCCTGACTTTC. Amino acids: CATEGSTSGANVLTF.

The chain links TRBV4-2 to TRBJ2-3; tentatively, D is TRBD2 (5 bases). Per the germline V gene, CDR1 is LGHNA and CDR2 is YNFKEQ. This CDR3 has 14 residues. Trimming left V 4 bases short and J 5 bases short, with 13 bases between. The CDR3 region is CASSLDRGLDTQYF. The CDR3 bases are TGTGCCAGCAGCCTAGATCGAGGGTTAGATACGCAGTATTTT.

The V call is TRBV5-8, the J call TRBJ1-4, with D maybe TRBD1 (5 bases). CDR1 and CDR2 from the germline V gene are SGHTS and YDEGEE. V dropped 5 bases and J dropped 4 bases, with 15 bases sitting between them. The CDR3 has 15 amino acids. In nucleotides, the CDR3 is TGTGCCAGCAGACGCTGGGACGGCCATAATGAAAAACTGTTTTTT. As protein: CASRRWDGHNEKLFF.

V gene TRBV18 combines with J gene TRBJ2-7; 10 positions match TRBD1. Germline lookup yields CDR1 KGHSH and CDR2 LQKENI. This CDR3 region has 16 residues. Trimming at V came to 2 bases and at J to 5 bases, leaving 9 bases not matched to a gene. The CDR3 DNA reads TGTGCCAGCTCACCAACCGGGACAGGGGTGATCAACGAGCAGTACTTC. Its protein product is CASSPTGTGVINEQYF.

The rearrangement uses TRBV28 and TRBJ2-6; no firm D call. V dropped 3 bases and J dropped 0 bases, with 12 bases sitting between them. The CDR3 length is 17 residues. Germline lookup yields CDR1 MDHEN and CDR2 SYDVKM. CDR3 nucleotides: TGTGCCAGCAGTTTGCCGACTGCTAACTCTGGGGCCAACGTCCTGACTTTC. As protein: CASSLPTANSGANVLTF.

The rearrangement uses TRBV29-1 and TRBJ2-5; 7 bases line up with TRBD2. CDR3 size: 13 residues. CDR1 and CDR2 (germline): SQVTM, ANQGSEA. V shed 4 bases and J 2 bases; nucleotides not matched to a gene: 4. CDR3 loop: CSVGRTSQETQYF. DNA of the CDR3: TGCAGCGTTGGCAGGACTAGTCAAGAGACCCAGTACTTC.

The genes are TRBV6-6 and TRBJ2-7; TRBD2 is a possible D gene (5 bases). Germline values: CDR1 MNHNY, CDR2 SVGAGI (reference sequence). V was clipped by 8 bases and J by 0 bases, with 5 bases between them. The CDR3 is made up of 11 amino acids. CDR3 residues: CASGSSYEQYF. In DNA, the CDR3 is TGTGCCAGCGGGAGCTCCTACGAGCAGTACTTC.

The chain is built from TRBV27 and TRBJ2-2, with D uncertain. CDR1 and CDR2 (germline): MNHEY, SMNVEV (reference sequence). V shed 7 bases and J shed 0 bases, with 9 bases lying between them. The CDR3 is 14 amino acids. The CDR3 DNA is TGTGCCAGCAAGGGTTCGGCGAACACCGGGGAGCTGTTTTTT. Residues: CASKGSANTGELFF.

In the case of this clone: Other DNA sequences within the sample encode an identical CDR3. The chain uses TRBV18 and TRBJ2-5; no clear D. The CDR3 has 13 amino acids. Trimming shortened V by 1 base and J by 1 base, and 4 bases separated the two germline ends. Germline V gives CDR1 KGHSH, CDR2 LQKENI. The CDR3 here is CASSPRGQETQYF. The CDR3 DNA reads TGTGCCAGCTCACCACGCGGCCAAGAGACCCAGTACTTC. Full variable domain (rest looked up from reference TRBV18 and TRBJ2-5): NAGVMQNPRHLVRRRGQEARLRCSPMKGHSHVYWYRQLPEEGLKFMVYLQKENIIDESGMPKERFSAEFPKEGPSILRIQQVVRGDSAAYFCASSPRGQETQYFGPGTRLLVL.

The genes are TRBV20-1 and TRBJ2-7; D call uncertain. This CDR3 comprises 11 residues. Germline V gene sequence: CDR1 DFQATT, CDR2 SNEGSKA (reference sequence). This CDR3 reads CSSSTFYEQYF. CDR3 bases: TGCAGCTCATCAACGTTCTACGAGCAGTACTTC.

The rearrangement uses TRBV5-1 and TRBJ2-5; TRBD2 might be the D (6 bases). The germline gives CDR1 SGHRS, CDR2 YFSETQ. The CDR3 has 15 residues. Trimming removed 5 bases from V and 5 bases from J, with 19 bases in between. The CDR3 DNA reads TGCGCCAGCAGATTCCGCCCGGGGGAGTATGAGACCCAGTACTTC. Protein product: CASRFRPGEYETQYF.

The chain is built from TRBV10-2 and TRBJ2-5; 7 bases line up with TRBD2. The junction had 8 bases not matched to a gene; V was cut back by 5 bases and J by 5 bases. Germline V gene data show CDR1 as WSHSY and CDR2 as SAAADI. The CDR3 has 14 amino acids. CDR3 region: CASSLLGGKETQYF. In DNA form, the CDR3 reads TGCGCCAGCAGTCTACTCGGGGGGAAGGAGACCCAGTACTTC.

The chain joins TRBV6-4 to TRBJ2-1; the match to TRBD2 covers 7 bases. Germline V gene lookup returns CDR1 MRHNA and CDR2 SNTAGT. J lost 6 bases, V lost 0 bases, and 11 bases had no gene match. CDR3 size: 17 residues. CDR3 DNA sequence: TGTGCCAGCAGTGACTCATTCGGGCGGGAGAATACCAATGAGCAGTTCTTC. Its translation is CASSDSFGRENTNEQFF.

The CDR3 DNA reads TGTGCCAGCAGCTCCTACTCTGGAAACACCATATATTTT. Its translation: CASSSYSGNTIYF. The rearrangement uses TRBV5-4 and TRBJ1-3; D gene uncertain. With 3 bases removed from V and 0 bases from J, the gap between germline ends came to 4 bases. The CDR3 extends over 13 amino acids. In germline, CDR1 is SGHNT, CDR2 YYREEE (reference sequence).

V is TRBV5-1 and J is TRBJ1-2, with unresolved D. Per germline, CDR1 SGHRS and CDR2 YFSETQ. The CDR3 sequence is 13 residues long. Trimming cost V 5 bases and J 0 bases, with 8 bases left between them. The chain's CDR3 is CASRNSTNYGYTF. The CDR3 coding sequence is TGCGCCAGCAGGAACAGCACTAACTATGGCTACACCTTC.

The rearrangement links TRBV7-2 to TRBJ2-7; the match to TRBD1 covers 9 bases. Germline CDR1 is SGHTA and CDR2 is FQGNSA. The CDR3 sequence is 14 residues long. V gave up 4 bases and J gave up 4 bases; unmatched junction bases: 5. Here the CDR3 DNA reads TGTGCCAGCAGCTGGGGGACAGGGAGTTACGAGCAGTACTTC. This gives the protein CASSWGTGSYEQYF. Full variable domain (remainder filled in from reference TRBV7-2 and TRBJ2-7): GAGVSQSPSNKVTEKGKDVELRCDPISGHTALYWYRQSLGQGLEFLIYFQGNSAPDKSGLPSDRFSAERTGGSVSTLTIQRTQQEDSAVYLCASSWGTGSYEQYFGPGTRLTVT.

The chain carries TRBV27 and TRBJ1-5; D might be TRBD1 (5 bases). This CDR3 region has 13 residues. Per the germline V gene, CDR1 is MNHEY and CDR2 is SMNVEV (reference sequence). V dropped 10 bases and J dropped 6 bases, with 16 bases sitting between them. Written as DNA, the CDR3 is TGTGCCACTTGGACGGGAACAGGTCAGCCCCAGCATTTT. This encodes CATWTGTGQPQHF.

The chain recombines TRBV10-3 with TRBJ1-3; D gene unclear. Germline V gives CDR1 ENHRY, CDR2 SYGVKD. This CDR3 is 15 amino acids long. Trimming removed 3 bases at V and 0 bases at J, with 9 bases between. The CDR3 spells CAISDGLSSGNTIYF. The CDR3, as DNA: TGTGCCATCAGTGATGGGTTGTCCTCTGGAAACACCATATATTTT.